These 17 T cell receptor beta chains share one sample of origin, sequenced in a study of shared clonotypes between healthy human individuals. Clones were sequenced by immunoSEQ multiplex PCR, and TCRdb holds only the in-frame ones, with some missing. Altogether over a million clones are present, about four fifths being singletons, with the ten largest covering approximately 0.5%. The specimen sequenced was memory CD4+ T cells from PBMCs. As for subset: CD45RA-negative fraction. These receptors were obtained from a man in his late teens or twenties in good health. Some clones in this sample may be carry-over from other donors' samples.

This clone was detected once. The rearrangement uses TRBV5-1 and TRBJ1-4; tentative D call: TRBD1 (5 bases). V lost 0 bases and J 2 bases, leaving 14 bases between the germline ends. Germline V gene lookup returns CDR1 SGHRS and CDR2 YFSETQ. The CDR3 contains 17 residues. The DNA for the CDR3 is TGCGCCAGCAGCTTGGCCCAGGGCCAAACGACTAATGAAAAACTGTTTTTT. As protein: CASSLAQGQTTNEKLFF.

In nucleotides, the CDR3 is TGTGCCAGCAGCTTAGAGTTTCGACAGCCGAACACCGGGGAGCTGTTTTTT. Protein sequence: CASSLEFRQPNTGELFF. The chain combines TRBV7-8 with TRBJ2-2; a possible D gene is TRBD1 (5 bases). This CDR3 has 17 amino acids. Trimming took off 1 base at V and 0 bases at J, with 12 bases between the two ends. Germline loops: CDR1 SGHVS, CDR2 FQNEAQ. The variable domain in full, completed from reference TRBV7-8 and TRBJ2-2, reads GAGVSQSPRYKVAKRGQDVALRCDPISGHVSLFWYQQALGQGPEFLTYFQNEAQLDKSGLPSDRFFAERPEGSVSTLKIQRTQQEDSAVYLCASSLEFRQPNTGELFFGEGSRLTVL.

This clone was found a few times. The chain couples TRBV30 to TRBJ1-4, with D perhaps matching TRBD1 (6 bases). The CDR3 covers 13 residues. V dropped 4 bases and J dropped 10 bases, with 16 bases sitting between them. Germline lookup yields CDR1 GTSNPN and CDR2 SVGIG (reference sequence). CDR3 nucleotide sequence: TGTGCCTGGAAGAACAGGGAGGGATCAAAACTGTTTTTT. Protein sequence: CAWKNREGSKLFF.

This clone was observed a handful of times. DNA of the CDR3: TGTGCCAGCAGCTTAGCGATAGACAATGAGCAGTTCTTC. As protein: CASSLAIDNEQFF. The J gene is TRBJ2-1, the V gene TRBV7-2; no clear D gene. Germline CDR1 is SGHTA and CDR2 is FQGNSA. This CDR3 is built from 13 residues. V shed 0 bases and J shed 5 bases, with 5 bases lying between them.

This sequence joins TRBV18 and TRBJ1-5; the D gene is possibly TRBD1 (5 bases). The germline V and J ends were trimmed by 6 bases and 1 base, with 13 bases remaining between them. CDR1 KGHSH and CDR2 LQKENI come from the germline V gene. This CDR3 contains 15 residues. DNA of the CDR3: TGTGCCAGCTCCCAGGATTGGGGGAGCAATCAGCCCCAGCATTTT. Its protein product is CASSQDWGSNQPQHF.

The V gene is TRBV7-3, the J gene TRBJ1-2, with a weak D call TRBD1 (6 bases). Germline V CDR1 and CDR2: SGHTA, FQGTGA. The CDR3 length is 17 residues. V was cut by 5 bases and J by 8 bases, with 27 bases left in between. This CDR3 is CASSPTGPPQEGNGYTF. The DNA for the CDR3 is TGTGCCAGCAGCCCCACAGGGCCCCCGCAAGAGGGTAACGGCTACACCTTC.

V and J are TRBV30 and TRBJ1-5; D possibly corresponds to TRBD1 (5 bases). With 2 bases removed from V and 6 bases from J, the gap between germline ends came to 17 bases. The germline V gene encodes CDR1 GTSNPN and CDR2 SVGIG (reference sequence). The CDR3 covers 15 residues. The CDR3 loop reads CAWSFRTSGSQPQHF. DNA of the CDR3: TGTGCCTGGAGTTTCAGGACATCGGGTAGTCAGCCCCAGCATTTT.

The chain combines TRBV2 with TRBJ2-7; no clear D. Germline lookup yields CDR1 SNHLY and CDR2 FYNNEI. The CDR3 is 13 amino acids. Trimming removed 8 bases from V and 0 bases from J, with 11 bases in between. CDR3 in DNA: TGTGCCAGCTCACCAGGTAGCTCCTACGAGCAGTACTTC. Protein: CASSPGSSYEQYF.

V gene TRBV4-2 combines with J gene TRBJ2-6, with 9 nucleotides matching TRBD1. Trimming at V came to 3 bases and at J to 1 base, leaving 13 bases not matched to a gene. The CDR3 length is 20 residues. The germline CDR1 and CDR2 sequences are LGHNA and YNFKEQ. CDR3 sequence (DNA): TGTGCCAGCAGCCACCTTTTACGTCGAGGGACAGGGTCTGGGGCCAACGTCCTGACTTTC. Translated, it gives CASSHLLRRGTGSGANVLTF.

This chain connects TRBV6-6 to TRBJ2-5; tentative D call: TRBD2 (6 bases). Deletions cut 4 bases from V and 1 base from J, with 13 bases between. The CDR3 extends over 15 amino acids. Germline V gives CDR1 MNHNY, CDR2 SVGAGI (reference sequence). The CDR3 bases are TGTGCCAGCAGTTCTCGCGGGGCCCTCCAAGAGACCCAGTACTTC. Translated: CASSSRGALQETQYF.

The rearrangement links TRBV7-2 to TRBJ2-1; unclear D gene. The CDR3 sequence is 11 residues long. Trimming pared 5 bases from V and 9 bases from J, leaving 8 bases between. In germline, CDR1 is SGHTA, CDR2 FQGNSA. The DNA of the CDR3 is TGTGCCAGCAGCCTCTGGGGTGAGCAGTTCTTC. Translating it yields CASSLWGEQFF.

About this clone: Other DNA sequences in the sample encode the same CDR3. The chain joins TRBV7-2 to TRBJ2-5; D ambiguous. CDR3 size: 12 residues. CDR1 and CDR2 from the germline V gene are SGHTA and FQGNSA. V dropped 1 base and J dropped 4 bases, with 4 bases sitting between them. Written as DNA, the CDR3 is TGTGCCAGCAGCTTAGGCGCAGAGACCCAGTACTTC. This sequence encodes CASSLGAETQYF.

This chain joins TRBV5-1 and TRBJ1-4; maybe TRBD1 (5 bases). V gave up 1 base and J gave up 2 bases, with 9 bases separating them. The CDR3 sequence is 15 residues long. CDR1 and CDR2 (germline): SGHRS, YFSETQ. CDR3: CASSLRGVTNEKLFF. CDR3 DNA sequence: TGCGCCAGCAGCTTGCGGGGGGTCACTAATGAAAAACTGTTTTTT.

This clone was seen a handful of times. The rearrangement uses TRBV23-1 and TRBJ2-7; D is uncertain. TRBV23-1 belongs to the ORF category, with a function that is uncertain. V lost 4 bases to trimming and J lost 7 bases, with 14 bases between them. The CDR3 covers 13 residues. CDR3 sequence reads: CASSRDKREEQYF. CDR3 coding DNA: TGCGCCAGCAGTCGAGACAAGCGTGAAGAGCAGTACTTC.

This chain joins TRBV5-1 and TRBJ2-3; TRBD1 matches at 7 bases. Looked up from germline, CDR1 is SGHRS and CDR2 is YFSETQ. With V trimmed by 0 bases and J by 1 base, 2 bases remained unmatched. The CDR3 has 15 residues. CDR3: CASSLGDRRTDTQYF. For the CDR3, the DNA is TGCGCCAGCAGCTTGGGGGACAGACGCACAGATACGCAGTATTTT.

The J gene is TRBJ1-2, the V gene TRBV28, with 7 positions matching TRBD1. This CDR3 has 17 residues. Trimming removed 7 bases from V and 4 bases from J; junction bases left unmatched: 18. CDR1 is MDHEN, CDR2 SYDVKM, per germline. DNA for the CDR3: TGTGCCAGCACCTGGGATTGGGTTAGGGGGCGGGTCTATGGCTACACCTTC. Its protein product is CASTWDWVRGRVYGYTF.

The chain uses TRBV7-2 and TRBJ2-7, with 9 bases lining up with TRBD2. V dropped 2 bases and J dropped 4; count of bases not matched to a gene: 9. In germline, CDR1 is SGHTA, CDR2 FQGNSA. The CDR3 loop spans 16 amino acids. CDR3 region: CASSLSSGDGGYEQYF. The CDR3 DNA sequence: TGTGCCAGCAGCTTATCTAGCGGGGATGGCGGATACGAGCAGTACTTC.